Sequencing of this TCR beta chain was carried out in a study of cytomegalovirus exposure and HLA in healthy donors. The CDR3 covers 12 residues. From germline, CDR1 is SGHAT and CDR2 FQNNGV. V was trimmed by 6 bases and J by 3 bases, leaving 5 bases between them. 60 Vbeta and 13 Jbeta primers were used in PCR. Libraries were prepared by immunoSEQ multiplex PCR; TCRdb keeps only in-frame clonotypes and omits some of them. The top ten hold about 4.7% of the sample, which has around 150,000 clones, 75% to 90% seen once. The sample consisted of PBMCs. This chain connects TRBV11-2 to TRBJ2-2; possible D gene TRBD2, 5 bases. The TCR originated in a man between 25 and 39 years old in good health and CMV-seronegative. The CDR3 region has the DNA TGTGCCAGCAGGAGGGACACCGGGGAGCTGTTTTTT. Protein sequence: CASRRDTGELFF.